The 24 T cell receptor beta chains in this list originate from one sample, sequenced in a study of regulatory T cells in long-lasting Graves disease (dated by TCRdb to about 2021). The sample's time point label, in plain terms: newly diagnosed GD, antithyroid drugs for less than 3 months. RNA was extracted from PBMCs in TRIzol for both TCR sequencing and RNA sequencing. Libraries were made using multiplex PCR. Sequencing relied on an Illumina HiSeq 4000. iRepertoire HTBI primers and Arm-PCR amplification of CDR3 regions were used to construct TCR beta libraries. In TCRdb, the public reads were trimmed at Q25 with fastp and aligned with MiXCR, with productive beta chains retained. Every CDR3 protein is listed once, alongside the most common genes and DNA of its rows. This sample lists 400,000 to 500,000 distinct CDR3 sequences; 15% were detected once. About 8.2% of the sample is in the top ten clones.

These same records also appear under a second study, on T cells in Graves' hyperthyroidism and ophthalmopathy.

Sequencing was performed on peripheral blood mononuclear cells (PBMCs), taken at new diagnosis, from a patient treated with antithyroid drugs. These receptors came from a woman aged 40 to 49 with Graves disease. Donor details come from another sample of the same person, matched by shared clones.

The table lists this clonotype with many counts. CDR3 loop: CASSPVRQGNTEAFF. The CDR3 nucleotides are TGTGCCAGCAGCCCAGTACGACAGGGAAACACTGAAGCTTTCTTT. This rearrangement joins TRBV11-2 to TRBJ1-1, with 7 bases matching TRBD1. Per the germline V gene, CDR1 is SGHAT and CDR2 is FQNNGV. This CDR3 contains 15 residues. The V and J ends lost 5 bases and 2 bases, in that order; junction bases with no gene match: 8.

At least ten counts were recorded for this clonotype. The CDR3: CASSSGGTRGRYEQYF. The CDR3 DNA is TGTGCCAGCAGCTCGGGGGGCACCCGCGGCCGCTACGAGCAGTACTTC. The rearrangement uses TRBV12-3 or TRBV12-4 and TRBJ2-7; a weak D match, TRBD2 (7 bases). V dropped 6 bases and J dropped 3 bases, with 21 bases sitting between them. This CDR3 contains 16 residues.

This clonotype has ten or more counts. The chain combines TRBV2 with TRBJ2-7, with D perhaps TRBD1 (6 bases). Per germline, CDR1 SNHLY and CDR2 FYNNEI. V was pared by 4 bases and J by 4 bases, with 14 bases between. The CDR3 is 14 amino acids. The CDR3 DNA reads as TGTGCCAGCAGTGGGGACACCCGTTCTTACGAGCAGTACTTC. It codes for CASSGDTRSYEQYF.

The rearrangement uses TRBV5-1 and TRBJ2-2, with D perhaps TRBD1 or TRBD2 (6 bases each). The CDR3 has 18 amino acids. CDR1 is SGHRS, CDR2 YFSETQ, per germline. Trimming removed 0 bases from V and 0 bases from J, with 15 bases in between. This CDR3 reads CASSLGGAGNPNTGELFF. DNA of the CDR3: TGCGCCAGCAGCTTGGGGGGGGCAGGGAATCCGAACACCGGGGAGCTGTTTTTT.

With respect to this clonotype: A much larger clone differs from this one at a single base, so this may be a read error. The CDR3 reads CASSTGTSANSEQFF. DNA for the CDR3: TGCGCCAGCAGCACCGGGACTAGCGCCAACAGTGAGCAGTTCTTC. The rearrangement uses TRBV4-1 and TRBJ2-1; the match to TRBD2 covers 10 bases. Germline V lookup: CDR1 MGHRA, CDR2 YSYEKL. The CDR3 sequence is 15 residues long. The ends lost 5 bases at V and 9 bases at J; junction bases unmatched: 10.

This clonotype was counted ten times or more. The gene calls are TRBV7-6 and TRBJ2-3; 7 nucleotides align to TRBD1. Germline loops: CDR1 SGHVS, CDR2 FNYEAQ. V trimming: 5 bases; J trimming: 5 bases; junction bases outside the gene matches: 4. The CDR3 loop spans 13 amino acids. In DNA, the CDR3 is TGTGCCAGCAGCCCCCGGGACAGAGATACGCAGTATTTT. Amino acids: CASSPRDRDTQYF. The complete variable domain, with remaining parts taken from reference TRBV7-6 and TRBJ2-3, reads GAGVSQSPRYKVTKRGQDVALRCDPISGHVSLYWYRQALGQGPEFLTYFNYEAQQDKSGLPNDRFSAERPEGSISTLTIQRTEQRDSAMYRCASSPRDRDTQYFGPGTRLTVL.

This clonotype was recorded many times. The rearrangement links TRBV20-1 to TRBJ1-1; perhaps TRBD1 as D (6 bases). The CDR3 has 15 residues. Looked up from germline, CDR1 is DFQATT and CDR2 is SNEGSKA (reference sequence). The ends were cut back, 0 bases at V and 5 bases at J, with 16 bases in the middle. The CDR3 reads CSARDEGGARTEAFF. CDR3 DNA sequence: TGCAGTGCTAGAGATGAGGGGGGCGCCCGGACTGAAGCTTTCTTT.

Only a few counts were recorded for this clonotype. The chain uses TRBV20-1 and TRBJ2-2, with D perhaps matching TRBD2 (6 bases). Trimming removed 8 bases at V and 0 bases at J, with 19 bases between. This CDR3 has 16 residues. CDR1 is DFQATT, CDR2 SNEGSKA, per germline (reference sequence). The chain's CDR3 is CSFKPTRGPNTGELFF. The DNA for the CDR3 is TGCAGTTTCAAACCGACTAGGGGACCGAACACCGGGGAGCTGTTTTTT.

This chain joins TRBV6-2 or TRBV6-3 and TRBJ2-1; 8 bases agree with TRBD1. The germline CDR1 and CDR2 sequences are MNHEY and SVGEGT. Trimming at V came to 7 bases and at J to 6 bases, leaving 2 bases not matched to a gene. The CDR3 sequence is 12 residues long. The CDR3 region is CASNRGINEQFF. Here the CDR3 DNA reads TGTGCCAGCAACAGGGGGATCAATGAGCAGTTCTTC.

The CDR3 loop reads CASSETPLGDLEYEQYF. DNA for the CDR3: TGTGCCAGCAGCGAAACACCCCTCGGGGACCTAGAGTACGAGCAGTACTTC. The gene calls are TRBV9 and TRBJ2-7, with D perhaps given as TRBD1 or TRBD2 (5 bases each). The CDR3 is 17 residues long. Trimming pared 3 bases from V and 4 bases from J, leaving 23 bases between. Per germline, CDR1 SGDLS and CDR2 YYNGEE.

The chain has TRBV19 and TRBJ2-1, with TRBD2 matching 7 bases. V trimming: 6 bases; J trimming: 9 bases; junction bases outside the gene matches: 14. Per the germline V gene, CDR1 is LNHDA and CDR2 is SQIVND (reference sequence). The CDR3 loop spans 15 amino acids. CDR3 region: CASRRYAGASVEQFF. CDR3 nucleotide sequence: TGTGCCAGTAGGAGATATGCGGGAGCTAGTGTTGAGCAGTTCTTC.

The V gene is TRBV6-2 or TRBV6-3, the J gene TRBJ2-5; TRBD1 might be the D (5 bases). Trimming took 10 bases from V and 9 from J, leaving 18 bases between them. The germline V gene has CDR1 MNHEY and CDR2 SVGEGT. This CDR3 has 12 amino acids. The CDR3 nucleotides are TGTGCCACTGTGTCAGGGTTTGGGGCCCAGTACTTC. Amino acids: CATVSGFGAQYF.

This chain connects TRBV3-1 to TRBJ2-1; D not resolved. There are 12 residues in the CDR3. Germline loops: CDR1 LGHDT, CDR2 YNNKEL (reference sequence). Trimming removed 8 bases from V and 4 bases from J, with 9 bases in between. The CDR3 DNA reads TGTGCCAGCTTTGGGAATTACAATGAGCAGTTCTTC. This codes for CASFGNYNEQFF.

This clonotype came up many times. This chain connects TRBV28 to TRBJ1-5, with a tentative D call TRBD1 (5 bases). The CDR3 length is 12 residues. V lost 4 bases and J lost 7, with 8 bases in between. The germline CDR1 and CDR2 sequences are MDHEN and SYDVKM. CDR3 sequence: CASSSGEQPQHF. CDR3 in DNA: TGTGCCAGCAGTTCGGGGGAACAGCCCCAGCATTTT.

On this clonotype: A far larger clone lies a single base away; this is likely a read error. This chain uses TRBV11-3 with TRBJ2-7; perhaps TRBD2 as D (6 bases). Germline assignment: CDR1 SGHNT and CDR2 YENEEA. CDR3 length: 13 amino acids. The CDR3 DNA follows: TGTGTCAGCAGCTTAACGGGGGCCTACGAGCAGTACTTC. As protein: CVSSLTGAYEQYF.

This clonotype was recorded at least ten times. The chain employs TRBV28 and TRBJ2-7; D perhaps matches TRBD2 (6 bases). The length of the CDR3 is 15 residues. Trimming stripped 6 bases from V and 0 bases from J, with 15 bases between. Germline assignment: CDR1 MDHEN and CDR2 SYDVKM. In nucleotides, the CDR3 is TGTGCCAGCAGCCGTGACGCGGGAAGCTCCTACGAGCAGTACTTC. It is translated as CASSRDAGSSYEQYF.

The genes are TRBV7-8 and TRBJ1-1; possibly TRBD1 for D (5 bases). Trimming stripped 3 bases from V and 4 bases from J, with 12 bases between. The CDR3 totals 14 residues. Germline V gives CDR1 SGHVS, CDR2 FQNEAQ. CDR3 DNA: TGTGCCAGCAGCTTTGTTTCCGGGGGCACTGAAGCTTTCTTT. This gives the protein CASSFVSGGTEAFF.

This clonotype occurred a few times. This sequence joins TRBV5-1 and TRBJ1-4; D possibly corresponds to TRBD1 (5 bases). Trimming took 0 bases from V and 8 from J, leaving 14 bases between them. Germline CDR1 reads SGHRS; CDR2 reads YFSETQ. There are 15 residues in the CDR3. The CDR3 is CASSLGFRREEKLFF. The CDR3 DNA is TGCGCCAGCAGCTTGGGATTTCGCAGGGAAGAAAAACTGTTTTTT.

The chain is built from TRBV12-3 or TRBV12-4 and TRBJ2-1, with 10 bases fitting TRBD2. This CDR3 is built from 14 residues. Trimming cost V 6 bases and J 9 bases; bases outside gene matches: 8. Written as DNA, the CDR3 is TGTGCCAGCAGGGCTAGCGGGAGTTCGGGTGAGCAGTTCTTC. Translation: CASRASGSSGEQFF.

The V gene is TRBV28, the J gene TRBJ1-5; D gene unclear. Germline V lookup: CDR1 MDHEN, CDR2 SYDVKM. CDR3 length equals 13 residues. Trimming removed 7 bases from V and 0 bases from J, with 7 bases in between. The CDR3 spells CASIPHSNQPQHF. DNA of the CDR3: TGTGCCAGCATTCCCCATAGCAATCAGCCCCAGCATTTT.

This clonotype showed up many times. The chain combines TRBV12-3 or TRBV12-4 with TRBJ1-5; D remains unclear. The CDR3 length is 12 residues. Deletions cut 3 bases from V and 5 bases from J, with 5 bases between. CDR3 in DNA: TGTGCCAGCAGTTTCGTGGATCAGCCCCAGCATTTT. The encoded protein is CASSFVDQPQHF.

This clonotype was seen many times. This sequence joins TRBV2 and TRBJ2-6, with D uncertain. This CDR3 spans 19 amino acids. CDR1 is SNHLY and CDR2 is FYNNEI in the germline V gene. Trimming took 2 bases from V and 0 from J, leaving 17 bases between them. The CDR3 spells CASSELGQVPHSGANVLTF. CDR3 DNA sequence: TGTGCCAGCAGTGAATTAGGTCAGGTCCCACACTCTGGGGCCAACGTCCTGACTTTC.

This clonotype was counted between two and nine times. The V and J genes are TRBV5-5 and TRBJ1-1; the match to TRBD1 covers 7 bases. This CDR3 has 14 residues. Germline assignment: CDR1 SGHKS and CDR2 YYEKEE (reference sequence). The V gene end was trimmed by 4 bases and the J gene end by 6 bases; junction bases not matched to a gene: 9. CDR3: CASSARGRLAEAFF. The CDR3 DNA is TGTGCCAGCAGCGCCAGGGGGAGATTGGCTGAAGCTTTCTTT.

The rearrangement uses TRBV25-1 and TRBJ2-7; D is uncertain. CDR1 and CDR2 (germline): MGHDK, SYGVNS. The CDR3 length is 12 residues. Trimming left V 2 bases short and J 4 bases short, with 6 bases between. The CDR3 protein is CASSESWYEQYF. DNA for the CDR3: TGTGCCAGCAGTGAAAGTTGGTACGAGCAGTACTTC.